A few counts support the clone carrying this T cell receptor (beta chain). The entry originates in a study of blood T cell repertoires in COVID-19. The germline gives CDR1 WSHSY, CDR2 SAAADI. The CDR3 covers 15 residues. V lost 8 bases, J lost 5 bases, and 6 bases stayed unmatched. Authors' data handling: The assay estimated nucleated cells by amplifying reference gene primers. TCRdb's copy holds only in-frame clones and misses some; the assay was immunoSEQ multiplex PCR. The DNA gave D and trimming, while V, J and clone size come from that table. This sample carries 100,000 to 150,000 clones, over 75% of them seen once, and the ten largest clones take 27%.

The TCR was taken from a woman older than 75 with acute or convalescent COVID-19. The chain carries TRBV10-2 and TRBJ2-2; TRBD2 matches at 12 bases. Sequenced: peripheral blood. The DNA of the CDR3 is TGCGCCAGCGGACGTCTAGCGGGGGGGACCGGGGAGCTGTTTTTT. Translation: CASGRLAGGTGELFF.